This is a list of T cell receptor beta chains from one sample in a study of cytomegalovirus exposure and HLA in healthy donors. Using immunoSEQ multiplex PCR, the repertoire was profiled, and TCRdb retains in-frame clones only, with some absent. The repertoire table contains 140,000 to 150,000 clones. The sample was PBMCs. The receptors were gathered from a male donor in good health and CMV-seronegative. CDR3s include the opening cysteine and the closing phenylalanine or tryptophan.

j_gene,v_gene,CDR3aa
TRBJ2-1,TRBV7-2,CASEVRGGYNEQFF
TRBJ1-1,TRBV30,CAWSVRGGTEAFF
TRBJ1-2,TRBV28,CASSSGRGSYGYTF
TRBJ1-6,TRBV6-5,CASSYSYGGNSPLHF
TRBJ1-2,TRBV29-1,CSVATPRPHPDGYTF
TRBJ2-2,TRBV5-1,CASSPSELNTGELFF
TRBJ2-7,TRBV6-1,CASSDWAGYEQYF
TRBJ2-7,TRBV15,CATSRDRGNEQYF
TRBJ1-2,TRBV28,CASSLFGGYGYTF
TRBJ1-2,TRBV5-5,CASGDLRSSPAVGGYTF
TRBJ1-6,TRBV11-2,CASSKMKGENSPLHF
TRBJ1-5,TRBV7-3,CASSFRGSQPQHF
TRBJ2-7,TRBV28,CASKDSRSYEQYF
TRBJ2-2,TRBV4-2,CASRRSGGNTGELFF
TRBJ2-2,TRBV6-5,CASRGRDAQTGELFF
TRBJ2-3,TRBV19,CASSISDTQYF
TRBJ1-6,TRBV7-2,CASSQPGRPLGSPLHF
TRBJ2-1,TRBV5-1,CASSLIAGGGYNEQFF
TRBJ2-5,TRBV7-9,CASSSPVVPQTQYF
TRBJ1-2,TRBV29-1,CSVEFRSYGYTF
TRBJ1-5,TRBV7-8,CASSPTNQAQHF
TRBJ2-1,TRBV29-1,CSVESGRGRLDEQFF
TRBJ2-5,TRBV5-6,CASSLSGQETQYF
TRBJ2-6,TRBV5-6,CASSRGGRDSGANVLTF
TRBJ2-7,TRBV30,CAWRRSLNRGYEQYF
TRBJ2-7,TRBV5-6,CASSYGLAYAYEQYF
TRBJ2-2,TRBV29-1,CSVRYRTGELFF
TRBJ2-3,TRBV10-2,CASSSSGGSSTDTQYF
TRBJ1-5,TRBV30,CAWQAGNGNQPQHF
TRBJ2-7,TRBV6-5,CASHSIAGGQYF
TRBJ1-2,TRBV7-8,CASSFGQGQINYGYTF
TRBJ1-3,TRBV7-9,CASSDTGGFGNTIYF
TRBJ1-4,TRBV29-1,CSVVTGSNEKLFF
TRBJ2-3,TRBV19,CASSGRVGDTQYF
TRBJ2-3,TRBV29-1,CSVHSPADTQYF